Listed below are T cell receptor beta chains from one sample, sequenced in a study of PD-1 blockade in classical Hodgkin lymphoma. Only in-frame clones appear in the TCRdb table, and some are missing; sequencing was by immunoSEQ multiplex PCR. The sample holds about 17,000 clones, over 75% seen once. Sequences were obtained from peripheral blood mononuclear cells (PBMCs). Receptors were obtained from a human donor with classical Hodgkin lymphoma. The CDR3 runs from the conserved cysteine through the conserved F or W. A D gene is named only where the DNA matches it firmly. Some rows mark clone size as missing; the rest say once, few, many or name a class of expanded clone.

CDR3 protein: CASSYNQGARTNEQFF
CDR3 DNA: TGTGCCAGCAGTTACAACCAGGGGGCGCGAACGAATGAGCAGTTCTTC
CDR3 length: 16
J gene: TRBJ2-1
V gene: TRBV6-6
clone size: NA
D gene: TRBD1

CDR3 protein: CASSVGQGSGELFF
CDR3 DNA: TGTGCCAGCAGCGTAGGGCAGGGTAGCGGGGAGCTGTTTTTT
CDR3 length: 14
J gene: TRBJ2-2
V gene: TRBV9
clone size: NA
D gene: NA

CDR3 protein: CASSPNPSGRRETQYF
CDR3 DNA: TGTGCCAGCAGTCCCAATCCTAGCGGGAGGAGAGAGACCCAGTACTTC
CDR3 length: 16
J gene: TRBJ2-5
V gene: TRBV5-4
clone size: NA
D gene: TRBD2

CDR3 protein: CASSDSTGGPDEQFF
CDR3 DNA: TGTGCCAGCAGTGACTCGACGGGAGGGCCGGATGAGCAGTTCTTC
CDR3 length: 15
J gene: TRBJ2-1
V gene: TRBV6-4
clone size: NA
D gene: TRBD2

CDR3 protein: CASSLSIRTGYGYTF
CDR3 DNA: TGTGCCAGCAGTTTATCGATAAGGACAGGTTATGGCTACACCTTC
CDR3 length: 15
J gene: TRBJ1-2
V gene: TRBV27
clone size: once
D gene: TRBD1

CDR3 protein: CASSEGEVANDQPQHF
CDR3 DNA: TGTGCCAGCAGTGAAGGGGAAGTGGCAAATGATCAGCCCCAGCATTTT
CDR3 length: 16
J gene: TRBJ1-5
V gene: TRBV6-1
clone size: NA
D gene: NA

CDR3 protein: CASSRGQDQPQHF
CDR3 DNA: TGTGCCAGCTCAAGGGGGCAGGATCAGCCCCAGCATTTT
CDR3 length: 13
J gene: TRBJ1-5
V gene: TRBV18
clone size: NA
D gene: TRBD1

CDR3 protein: CASLLRTEAFF
CDR3 DNA: TGTGCCAGCCTTCTTAGGACTGAAGCTTTCTTT
CDR3 length: 11
J gene: TRBJ1-1
V gene: TRBV6-1
clone size: NA
D gene: NA

CDR3 protein: CATFRQAAGYNEQFF
CDR3 DNA: TGTGCCACCTTTAGACAGGCGGCTGGCTACAATGAGCAGTTCTTC
CDR3 length: 15
J gene: TRBJ2-1
V gene: TRBV28
clone size: NA
D gene: NA

CDR3 protein: CASSKGTANTGELFF
CDR3 DNA: TGCGCCAGCAGTAAGGGGACAGCGAACACCGGGGAGCTGTTTTTT
CDR3 length: 15
J gene: TRBJ2-2
V gene: TRBV10-1
clone size: NA
D gene: TRBD1

CDR3 protein: CASSLLGGPHEQFF
CDR3 DNA: TGTGCCAGCAGCCTCCTTGGAGGGCCCCATGAGCAGTTCTTC
CDR3 length: 14
J gene: TRBJ2-1
V gene: TRBV27
clone size: NA
D gene: NA

CDR3 protein: CASSSPLNTIYF
CDR3 DNA: TGTGCCAGCAGTTCCCCACTAAACACCATATATTTT
CDR3 length: 12
J gene: TRBJ1-3
V gene: TRBV28
clone size: NA
D gene: NA

CDR3 protein: CASSLGGRGLYEQYF
CDR3 DNA: TGTGCCAGCAGCCTCGGGGGGAGGGGGCTGTACGAGCAGTACTTC
CDR3 length: 15
J gene: TRBJ2-7
V gene: TRBV2
clone size: few
D gene: NA

CDR3 protein: CASGTGFSEAFF
CDR3 DNA: TGTGCCAGTGGAACAGGGTTTTCTGAAGCTTTCTTT
CDR3 length: 12
J gene: TRBJ1-1
V gene: TRBV19
clone size: NA
D gene: NA

CDR3 protein: CASSSSPLQGNSNQPQHF
CDR3 DNA: TGTGCCAGCAGTTCTTCCCCCCTACAAGGCAATAGCAATCAGCCCCAGCATTTT
CDR3 length: 18
J gene: TRBJ1-5
V gene: TRBV25-1
clone size: NA
D gene: NA

CDR3 protein: CASRAGGRTEAFF
CDR3 DNA: TGTGCCAGCAGAGCAGGGGGTCGAACTGAAGCTTTCTTT
CDR3 length: 13
J gene: TRBJ1-1
V gene: TRBV6-5
clone size: NA
D gene: TRBD1

CDR3 protein: CASRPGLDYGYTF
CDR3 DNA: TGTGCCAGCAGGCCCGGTCTGGACTATGGCTACACCTTC
CDR3 length: 13
J gene: TRBJ1-2
V gene: TRBV6-5
clone size: NA
D gene: NA

CDR3 protein: CASSPWSSGSNEQYF
CDR3 DNA: TGTGCCAGCAGCCCGTGGAGTAGCGGGAGCAACGAGCAGTACTTC
CDR3 length: 15
J gene: TRBJ2-7
V gene: TRBV7-2
clone size: NA
D gene: TRBD2

CDR3 protein: CASSGTGYEQYF
CDR3 DNA: TGTGCCAGCAGCGGGACAGGGTACGAGCAGTACTTC
CDR3 length: 12
J gene: TRBJ2-7
V gene: TRBV9
clone size: NA
D gene: TRBD1

CDR3 protein: CASTPWTVNNEQFF
CDR3 DNA: TGTGCCAGCACCCCCTGGACAGTCAACAATGAGCAGTTCTTC
CDR3 length: 14
J gene: TRBJ2-1
V gene: TRBV6-1
clone size: few
D gene: NA

CDR3 protein: CASSLPPWDFTDTQYF
CDR3 DNA: TGTGCCAGCAGCCTCCCACCGTGGGACTTCACAGATACGCAGTATTTT
CDR3 length: 16
J gene: TRBJ2-3
V gene: TRBV7-9
clone size: NA
D gene: NA

CDR3 protein: CASSAQGESHTEAFF
CDR3 DNA: TGTGCCAGTAGTGCACAGGGGGAAAGTCACACTGAAGCTTTCTTT
CDR3 length: 15
J gene: TRBJ1-1
V gene: TRBV19
clone size: NA
D gene: TRBD1

CDR3 protein: CSVHGGGSSYEQYF
CDR3 DNA: TGCAGCGTGCACGGGGGAGGGAGCTCCTACGAGCAGTACTTC
CDR3 length: 14
J gene: TRBJ2-7
V gene: TRBV29-1
clone size: NA
D gene: TRBD2

CDR3 protein: CASRPGNTEAFF
CDR3 DNA: TGTGCCAGCAGGCCAGGGAACACTGAAGCTTTCTTT
CDR3 length: 12
J gene: TRBJ1-1
V gene: TRBV7-8
clone size: NA
D gene: NA

CDR3 protein: CASSASPEQFF
CDR3 DNA: TGTGCCAGCAGTGCCTCTCCAGAGCAGTTCTTC
CDR3 length: 11
J gene: TRBJ2-1
V gene: TRBV2
clone size: NA
D gene: NA

CDR3 protein: CASSEDSHNEQFF
CDR3 DNA: TGTGCCAGCAGTGAAGACAGCCACAATGAGCAGTTCTTC
CDR3 length: 13
J gene: TRBJ2-1
V gene: TRBV6-1
clone size: NA
D gene: NA

CDR3 protein: CSARFGQPQHF
CDR3 DNA: TGCAGTGCTAGATTTGGTCAGCCCCAGCATTTT
CDR3 length: 11
J gene: TRBJ1-5
V gene: TRBV20-1
clone size: NA
D gene: NA

CDR3 protein: CASSQDWGAGSPLHF
CDR3 DNA: TGTGCCAGCAGCCAAGATTGGGGCGCGGGGTCACCCCTCCACTTT
CDR3 length: 15
J gene: TRBJ1-6
V gene: TRBV4-2
clone size: NA
D gene: NA

CDR3 protein: CASSRGGLDGELFF
CDR3 DNA: TGTGCCAGCAGTCGGGGGGGGCTAGACGGGGAGCTGTTTTTT
CDR3 length: 14
J gene: TRBJ2-2
V gene: TRBV9
clone size: NA
D gene: TRBD2

CDR3 protein: CASSELSLAGVLGEQFF
CDR3 DNA: TGTGCCAGCAGTGAGTTGTCACTAGCGGGAGTTTTAGGTGAGCAGTTCTTC
CDR3 length: 17
J gene: TRBJ2-1
V gene: TRBV6-1
clone size: NA
D gene: TRBD2

CDR3 protein: CASSVPHGANVLTF
CDR3 DNA: TGTGCCAGCAGCGTTCCCCACGGGGCCAACGTCCTGACTTTC
CDR3 length: 14
J gene: TRBJ2-6
V gene: TRBV9
clone size: NA
D gene: NA

CDR3 protein: CASSEGIEQYF
CDR3 DNA: TGTGCCAGCAGTGAGGGAATCGAGCAGTACTTC
CDR3 length: 11
J gene: TRBJ2-7
V gene: TRBV6-1
clone size: NA
D gene: NA

CDR3 protein: CASSRSEAGGKTWGTYNEQFF
CDR3 DNA: TGTGCCAGCTCACGATCGGAGGCAGGGGGAAAGACTTGGGGCACTTACAATGAGCAGTTCTTC
CDR3 length: 21
J gene: TRBJ2-1
V gene: TRBV18
clone size: NA
D gene: TRBD1

CDR3 protein: CASSLDRGYGYTF
CDR3 DNA: TGTGCCAGCAGCCTCGACAGGGGCTATGGCTACACCTTC
CDR3 length: 13
J gene: TRBJ1-2
V gene: TRBV11-2
clone size: NA
D gene: TRBD1

CDR3 protein: CASKGGSYNEQFF
CDR3 DNA: TGTGCCAGCAAGGGAGGGTCCTACAATGAGCAGTTCTTC
CDR3 length: 13
J gene: TRBJ2-1
V gene: TRBV6-4
clone size: NA
D gene: TRBD2

CDR3 protein: CASNSNYGYTF
CDR3 DNA: TGTGCCAGCAATTCCAACTATGGCTACACCTTC
CDR3 length: 11
J gene: TRBJ1-2
V gene: TRBV6-5
clone size: once
D gene: NA

CDR3 protein: CASSLGYGSYNEQFF
CDR3 DNA: TGTGCCAGCAGCTTAGGCTACGGCTCCTACAATGAGCAGTTCTTC
CDR3 length: 15
J gene: TRBJ2-1
V gene: TRBV7-9
clone size: NA
D gene: NA

CDR3 protein: CASSRGGVGANVLTF
CDR3 DNA: TGTGCCAGCAGCAGAGGTGGGGTCGGGGCCAACGTCCTGACTTTC
CDR3 length: 15
J gene: TRBJ2-6
V gene: TRBV5-6
clone size: NA
D gene: NA

CDR3 protein: CASEGLGSAKNIQYF
CDR3 DNA: TGTGCCAGCGAGGGGCTGGGTTCGGCCAAAAACATTCAGTACTTC
CDR3 length: 15
J gene: TRBJ2-4
V gene: TRBV6-1
clone size: NA
D gene: NA

CDR3 protein: CASSAGLDTGELFF
CDR3 DNA: TGTGCCAGCAGTGCGGGGTTGGACACCGGGGAGCTGTTTTTT
CDR3 length: 14
J gene: TRBJ2-2
V gene: TRBV6-4
clone size: NA
D gene: NA

CDR3 protein: CAWKLGSPLHF
CDR3 DNA: TGTGCCTGGAAACTGGGGTCACCCCTCCACTTT
CDR3 length: 11
J gene: TRBJ1-6
V gene: TRBV30
clone size: NA
D gene: NA

CDR3 protein: CASVPPGSYNEQFF
CDR3 DNA: TGTGCCAGTGTTCCCCCGGGATCCTACAATGAGCAGTTCTTC
CDR3 length: 14
J gene: TRBJ2-1
V gene: TRBV19
clone size: NA
D gene: NA

CDR3 protein: CASSGPPLRQETQYF
CDR3 DNA: TGTGCCAGCAGTGGCCCCCCTCTGCGGCAAGAGACCCAGTACTTC
CDR3 length: 15
J gene: TRBJ2-5
V gene: TRBV25-1
clone size: NA
D gene: NA

CDR3 protein: CASSLMEPPLSEQYF
CDR3 DNA: TGTGCCAGCAGTTTAATGGAACCCCCGCTTTCCGAGCAGTACTTC
CDR3 length: 15
J gene: TRBJ2-7
V gene: TRBV28
clone size: once
D gene: NA

CDR3 protein: CASSEGGRIQETQYF
CDR3 DNA: TGTGCCAGCAGTGAAGGTGGCAGAATACAAGAGACCCAGTACTTC
CDR3 length: 15
J gene: TRBJ2-5
V gene: TRBV6-1
clone size: once
D gene: NA

CDR3 protein: CASSQEGRGRYGYTF
CDR3 DNA: TGTGCCAGCAGCCAAGAAGGCAGGGGACGGTATGGCTACACCTTC
CDR3 length: 15
J gene: TRBJ1-2
V gene: TRBV4-2
clone size: NA
D gene: NA

CDR3 protein: CASSFYLNTGELFF
CDR3 DNA: TGTGCCAGCAGCTTTTACTTGAACACCGGGGAGCTGTTTTTT
CDR3 length: 14
J gene: TRBJ2-2
V gene: TRBV5-8
clone size: NA
D gene: NA

CDR3 protein: CASSLYSSRFHEQYF
CDR3 DNA: TGTGCCAGCAGTTTATATTCCAGCAGGTTCCACGAGCAGTACTTC
CDR3 length: 15
J gene: TRBJ2-7
V gene: TRBV27
clone size: NA
D gene: NA

CDR3 protein: CSVEDGSYEQYF
CDR3 DNA: TGCAGCGTTGAAGACGGATCCTACGAGCAGTACTTC
CDR3 length: 12
J gene: TRBJ2-7
V gene: TRBV29-1
clone size: NA
D gene: NA

CDR3 protein: CASSERSGSGNTIYF
CDR3 DNA: TGTGCCAGCAGTGAAAGGTCCGGGTCCGGAAACACCATATATTTT
CDR3 length: 15
J gene: TRBJ1-3
V gene: TRBV25-1
clone size: NA
D gene: NA

CDR3 protein: CASSPLAGDMYF
CDR3 DNA: TGTGCCAGCAGCCCCCTAGCGGGAGATATGTATTTT
CDR3 length: 12
J gene: TRBJ2-3
V gene: TRBV11-2
clone size: NA
D gene: TRBD2

CDR3 protein: CASSFGGGTGTDTQYF
CDR3 DNA: TGCGCCAGCAGCTTCGGAGGTGGGACCGGCACAGATACGCAGTATTTT
CDR3 length: 16
J gene: TRBJ2-3
V gene: TRBV5-1
clone size: NA
D gene: NA

CDR3 protein: CARQQTMNTEAFF
CDR3 DNA: TGTGCCAGGCAGCAGACCATGAACACTGAAGCTTTCTTT
CDR3 length: 13
J gene: TRBJ1-1
V gene: TRBV2
clone size: NA
D gene: NA

CDR3 protein: CASRVTGANEKLFF
CDR3 DNA: TGTGCCAGCAGGGTGACAGGGGCTAATGAAAAACTGTTTTTT
CDR3 length: 14
J gene: TRBJ1-4
V gene: TRBV6-1
clone size: once
D gene: TRBD1